This record covers a single T cell receptor (beta chain). Germline trimming cut 6 bases from V and 7 bases from J; bases unmatched to any gene: 5. CDR3 size: 13 residues. The V gene's germline CDR1 is SNHLY and CDR2 FYNNEI. This sample is drawn from a study of technical replicates of blood from a handful of donors. TCRdb's table, derived via immunoSEQ multiplex PCR, lists solely in-frame clones and lacks some. The data show more than 65,000 clones, with over 90% seen just once and approximately 0.4% held by the top ten. This clonotype was obtained from a human donor in good health. V is TRBV2 and J is TRBJ1-2; 10 nucleotides match TRBD1. The material sequenced was T cells isolated from PBMCs. This CDR3 is CASSMTGGSGYTF. The CDR3 nucleotides read TGTGCCAGCAGCATGACAGGGGGCAGTGGCTACACCTTC.